What follows are 14 T cell receptor beta chains derived from one specimen sequenced in a study of vaccination effects on CD4 cells after COVID-19. Once cultured for nine to ten days, the cells underwent separation to obtain CD4+ T cells. Profiling relied on immunoSEQ multiplex PCR, and the TCRdb table lists in-frame clones only, not all of them. Of 50,000 or so clones in the sample, about 67% were seen once. Their specific antigens are unknown. Sequencing used CD4+ T cells from PBMCs cultured without peptide, obtained before COVID-19 vaccination. These receptors all stem from a human donor who received a COVID-19 vaccine.

The V and J genes are TRBV4-1 and TRBJ2-1, with D possibly TRBD2 on 6 matching bases. The CDR3 is 15 amino acids. Germline V gene sequence: CDR1 MGHRA, CDR2 YSYEKL. V lost 4 bases to trimming and J lost 2 bases, with 12 bases between them. CDR3 nucleotide sequence: TGCGCCAGCAGCCCCCAAACGGGGGCCTACAATGAGCAGTTCTTC. Encoded protein: CASSPQTGAYNEQFF.

The sample holds one count of this clone. The CDR3, as DNA: TGTGCCAGCACCTATGACAGCACCTATGGCTACACCTTC. The encoded protein is CASTYDSTYGYTF. The chain carries TRBV5-4 and TRBJ1-2, with D tentatively TRBD1 (5 bases). This CDR3 is built from 13 residues. Germline CDR1 reads SGHNT; CDR2 reads YYREEE (reference sequence). The V end was cut by 6 bases, the J end by 4 bases, with 13 bases between. Supplemented by reference TRBV5-4 and TRBJ1-2, the full variable domain reads ETGVTQSPTHLIKTRGQQVTLRCSSQSGHNTVSWYQQALGQGPQFIFQYYREEENGRGNFPPRFSGLQFPNYSSELNVNALELDDSALYLCASTYDSTYGYTFGSGTRLTVV.

The chain has TRBV2 and TRBJ2-1; possibly TRBD2 for D (5 bases). The CDR3 is 17 residues long. V was shortened by 6 bases and J by 4 bases, with 22 bases between the two germline ends. CDR1 is SNHLY and CDR2 is FYNNEI in the germline V gene. The DNA of the CDR3 is TGTGCCAGCAGGGAACTATCCTGGGAGACTTATTACAATGAGCAGTTCTTC. Translation: CASRELSWETYYNEQFF.

This rearrangement joins TRBV28 to TRBJ2-5, with D perhaps given as TRBD1 or TRBD2 (5 bases each). This CDR3 has 18 residues. Deletions cut 3 bases from V and 1 base from J, with 21 bases between. Looked up from germline, CDR1 is MDHEN and CDR2 is SYDVKM. CDR3 bases: TGTGCCAGCAGTTTTTCGGCGGGCCTTGGGACCCTCCAAGAGACCCAGTACTTC. This gives the protein CASSFSAGLGTLQETQYF.

The chain carries TRBV19 and TRBJ1-6; D is unresolved. The germline V gene has CDR1 LNHDA and CDR2 SQIVND (reference sequence). V shed 3 bases and J shed 7 bases, with 7 bases lying between them. The CDR3 has 13 amino acids. This CDR3 reads CASSISVNSPLHF. The CDR3 DNA reads TGTGCCAGTAGTATCTCCGTCAATTCACCCCTCCACTTT.

This clone was counted between two and nine times. The rearrangement uses TRBV2 and TRBJ2-1, with 11 bases matching TRBD2. V gave up 2 bases and J gave up 4 bases; unmatched junction bases: 1. This CDR3 is built from 15 residues. From germline, CDR1 is SNHLY and CDR2 FYNNEI. This chain's CDR3 is CASSELAGGYNEQFF. The DNA of the CDR3 is TGTGCCAGCAGTGAACTAGCGGGAGGTTACAATGAGCAGTTCTTC.

The CDR3 bases are TGCAGTGCTAGAACTAGCGGGAGTTTGTATTTT. This translates into CSARTSGSLYF. The chain uses TRBV20-1 and TRBJ2-3; 11 bases fit TRBD2. The CDR3 runs 11 residues. V lost 2 bases, J lost 14 bases, and 3 bases stayed unmatched. CDR1 and CDR2 (germline): DFQATT, SNEGSKA (reference sequence).

The CDR3 nucleotides read TGTGCCTGGAACTTACAGGGAGCCAACGTCCTGACTTTC. It codes for CAWNLQGANVLTF. The V call is TRBV30, the J call TRBJ2-6, with a tentative D call TRBD1 (6 bases). CDR1 and CDR2 from the germline V gene are GTSNPN and SVGIG (reference sequence). This CDR3 region has 13 residues. The germline V and J ends were trimmed by 4 bases and 7 bases, with 11 bases remaining between them.

This chain uses TRBV5-1 with TRBJ1-2; 7 bases are a match to TRBD1. The germline V gene has CDR1 SGHRS and CDR2 YFSETQ. J was trimmed by 8 bases and V by 4 bases; bases with no gene match: 11. The CDR3 extends over 14 amino acids. The DNA of the CDR3 is TGCGCCAGCAGCCATTCAGAGGGGGCGCAAGGCTACACCTTC. It specifies CASSHSEGAQGYTF.

This chain uses TRBV19 with TRBJ1-2; 7 bases line up with TRBD1. This CDR3 is 12 amino acids long. CDR1 and CDR2 from the germline V gene are LNHDA and SQIVND (reference sequence). The junction had 4 bases not matched to a gene; V was cut back by 4 bases and J by 8 bases. In DNA form, the CDR3 reads TGTGCCAGTAGTAATCGACAGGGCGGCTACACCTTC. Amino acid sequence: CASSNRQGGYTF.

This clone was found a few times. V usage is TRBV19 and J usage is TRBJ1-2; no clear D gene. CDR3 size: 14 residues. From germline, CDR1 is LNHDA and CDR2 SQIVND (reference sequence). V was shortened by 6 bases and J by 0 bases, with 11 bases between the two germline ends. The CDR3 DNA is TGTGCCAGTAGCGCAAAAGCAGCTAACTATGGCTACACCTTC. Translating it yields CASSAKAANYGYTF.

The V and J genes are TRBV7-2 and TRBJ1-1; D is uncertain. Germline V lookup: CDR1 SGHTA, CDR2 FQGNSA. Trimming removed 1 base from V and 1 base from J, with 10 bases in between. This CDR3 is 15 amino acids long. The CDR3 loop is CASSLGLTPNTEAFF. The CDR3 coding sequence is TGTGCCAGCAGCTTAGGTTTGACACCGAACACTGAAGCTTTCTTT.

The chain employs TRBV5-6 and TRBJ2-7; D might be TRBD1 or TRBD2, each matching 6 bases. Germline CDR1 is SGHDT and CDR2 is YYEEEE. Between the trimmed V and J ends, which lost 6 bases and 2 bases, there was a span of 12 bases. There are 13 residues in the CDR3. The CDR3, as DNA: TGTGCCAGCAAGGCGGAGGGGGCCTACGAGCAGTACTTC. Encoded protein: CASKAEGAYEQYF.

The chain's CDR3 is CASSPSGGQPNALHF. The CDR3 nucleotides are TGTGCCAGCTCACCGTCGGGAGGACAGCCGAACGCACTCCACTTT. This sequence joins TRBV18 and TRBJ1-6; D might be TRBD1 (6 bases). The CDR3 is made up of 15 amino acids. Germline V lookup: CDR1 KGHSH, CDR2 LQKENI. V lost 3 bases and J lost 16, with 22 bases in between.